This T cell receptor beta chain was recovered during a study of spatial heterogeneity in lung cancer. This clonotype was detected ten times or more. Trimming cost V 4 bases and J 0 bases, with 17 bases left between them. This CDR3 spans 16 amino acids. Germline V gives CDR1 SQVTM, CDR2 ANQGSEA. Every TCR cDNA molecule bore a unique molecular identifier. TCRdb re-called the 5' RACE reads with MiXCR, one entry per CDR3 protein. The repertoire holds 75,000 or so distinct CDR3 sequences, with under 8.5% as singletons. Described time point: sample taken at primary tumor resection. The chain has TRBV29-1 and TRBJ2-3; D may correspond to TRBD1 or TRBD2 (5 bases each). Here the sequenced sample was PBMCs, taken at surgery. The TCR comes from a male donor with early-stage non-small cell lung cancer. The CDR3 bases are TGCAGCGTTGCCGCACCCGCGAGGGGAAGCACAGATACGCAGTATTTT. This codes for CSVAAPARGSTDTQYF.